The source of this T cell receptor (beta chain) is a study of glioma-infiltrating T cells. TCR alpha and beta CDR3 regions were amplified from RNA using iRepertoire nested multiplex PCR. TCRdb independently ran MiXCR on the multiplex PCR reads; one entry per CDR3 protein. The sample carries around 390,000 distinct CDR3 sequences, roughly two fifths recorded once. This clonotype has more than one count but fewer than ten. Antigen unknown. Study-level points and caveats: Above-expected tissue-blood divergence occurred in all gliomas, most in low-grade ones.

The source of this sequence is a human donor with low-grade glioma or glioblastoma, undergoing nonglioma brain surgery, or in good health (not recorded which). The sample comprised glioma tissue, nonneoplastic brain tissue, or PBMCs (not recorded which).

CDR3 nucleotide sequence: TGCAGCGTTGTTGGAGCGAACACCGGGGAGCTGTTTTTT. This codes for CSVVGANTGELFF. V gene TRBV29-1 combines with J gene TRBJ2-2; D remains ambiguous. The CDR3 is 13 amino acids. Trimming shortened V by 4 bases and J by 0 bases, and 6 bases separated the two germline ends. Germline V gene sequence: CDR1 SQVTM, CDR2 ANQGSEA.